The rows below give T cell receptor beta chains drawn from one sample of a study of T-cell reconstitution after alpha-beta-depleted transplantation in children. MiXCR, applied by TCRdb to the PCR reads, yields one record per CDR3 protein. The sample has about 370,000 distinct CDR3 sequences, approximately 20% seen once. This material consisted of PBMCs from the stem cell graft donor, taken from the stem cell graft. The receptors derive from a human donor who donated a stem cell graft to a child with acute myeloid leukemia. CDR3s include the opening cysteine and the closing phenylalanine or tryptophan. A D gene is named only where the DNA matches it firmly. The size field is filled for only some rows; it gives once, few, many or a size class.

v_gene: TRBV29-1; abundance: few; len: 12; d_gene: TRBD1; j_gene: TRBJ1-1; CDR3nt: TGCAGCGTTGGTAGGGACAGGACTGAAGCTTTCTTT; CDR3aa: CSVGRDRTEAFF
v_gene: TRBV13; abundance: many; len: 16; d_gene: TRBD2; j_gene: TRBJ2-1; CDR3nt: TGTGCCAGCAGCTTAGGAGTGGGAGGGCGTTGGAATGAGCAGTTCTTC; CDR3aa: CASSLGVGGRWNEQFF
v_gene: TRBV20-1; abundance: many; len: 13; d_gene: .; j_gene: TRBJ1-1; CDR3nt: TGCAGTGTCCCCCCCACCTTTTACACTGAAGCTTTCTTT; CDR3aa: CSVPPTFYTEAFF
v_gene: TRBV6-9; abundance: few; len: 14; d_gene: TRBD1; j_gene: TRBJ1-5; CDR3nt: TGTGCCAGCACCCTTGACAGGGACTATCAGCCCCAGCATTTT; CDR3aa: CASTLDRDYQPQHF
v_gene: TRBV4-1; abundance: few; len: 17; d_gene: TRBD2; j_gene: TRBJ2-5; CDR3nt: TGCGCCACCTCCACCCCTAGGGCGGGAGGGCCGGAAGAGACCCAGTACTTC; CDR3aa: CATSTPRAGGPEETQYF
v_gene: TRBV7-3; abundance: .; len: 16; d_gene: .; j_gene: TRBJ2-3; CDR3nt: TGTGCCAGCAGCAACCAAGGGACCTCAGGCGGAGGTACGCAGTATTTT; CDR3aa: CASSNQGTSGGGTQYF
v_gene: TRBV6-5; abundance: many; len: 14; d_gene: TRBD1; j_gene: TRBJ1-5; CDR3nt: TGTGCCAGCAGCCCCGGGACAGGGAATCAGCCCCAGCATTTT; CDR3aa: CASSPGTGNQPQHF
v_gene: TRBV12-3/TRBV12-4; abundance: .; len: 14; d_gene: TRBD1; j_gene: TRBJ1-2; CDR3nt: TGTGCCAGCAGTTTGACAGGGGTGAGGTATGGCTACACCTTC; CDR3aa: CASSLTGVRYGYTF
v_gene: TRBV12-3/TRBV12-4; abundance: many; len: 13; d_gene: .; j_gene: TRBJ2-4; CDR3nt: TGTGCCAGCAGTCTGGCCAGCAAAAACATTCAGTACTTC; CDR3aa: CASSLASKNIQYF
v_gene: TRBV28; abundance: .; len: 15; d_gene: .; j_gene: TRBJ1-1; CDR3nt: TGTGCCAGCAGTCCACCTGGGTCGATGAACACTGAAGCTTTCTTT; CDR3aa: CASSPPGSMNTEAFF
v_gene: TRBV15; abundance: .; len: 18; d_gene: TRBD2; j_gene: TRBJ2-7; CDR3nt: TGTGCCACCAGCAGAGATCCTATCGGGGTAGCGGGAGACTACGAGCAGTACTTC; CDR3aa: CATSRDPIGVAGDYEQYF
v_gene: TRBV12-3/TRBV12-4; abundance: few; len: 16; d_gene: .; j_gene: TRBJ2-1; CDR3nt: TGTGCCAGCAGTTTATGGACCATGGGCAGTGCCAATGAGCAGTTCTTC; CDR3aa: CASSLWTMGSANEQFF
v_gene: TRBV20-1; abundance: .; len: 13; d_gene: TRBD2; j_gene: TRBJ2-1; CDR3nt: TGCAGTGCTATAGCGGGAGGCTACAATGAGCAGTTCTTC; CDR3aa: CSAIAGGYNEQFF
v_gene: TRBV15; abundance: few; len: 15; d_gene: .; j_gene: TRBJ1-2; CDR3nt: TGTGCCACCAGTGCCGGGTTCGCTTTGGACTATGGCTACACCTTC; CDR3aa: CATSAGFALDYGYTF
v_gene: TRBV24-1; abundance: few; len: 18; d_gene: TRBD1; j_gene: TRBJ2-6; CDR3nt: TGTGCCACCAGTGATCCTGTGGGGGGGACAGGGGACACCAACGTCCTGACTTTC; CDR3aa: CATSDPVGGTGDTNVLTF
v_gene: TRBV12-3/TRBV12-4; abundance: many; len: 12; d_gene: .; j_gene: TRBJ1-1; CDR3nt: TGTGCCAGCAGGTCCGGGACGACTGAAGCTTTCTTT; CDR3aa: CASRSGTTEAFF
v_gene: TRBV20-1; abundance: many; len: 15; d_gene: .; j_gene: TRBJ2-3; CDR3nt: TGCAGTGCTAGTTATGGCGCGGGGACCACAGATACGCAGTATTTT; CDR3aa: CSASYGAGTTDTQYF
v_gene: TRBV4-1; abundance: .; len: 16; d_gene: .; j_gene: TRBJ1-4; CDR3nt: TGCGCCAGCAGCCAGCGGAGGGGCGGAACTAATGAAAAACTGTTTTTT; CDR3aa: CASSQRRGGTNEKLFF
v_gene: TRBV29-1; abundance: many; len: 13; d_gene: TRBD2; j_gene: TRBJ2-3; CDR3nt: TGCAGCGTTGAGGGTAATGGACTAGCTACGCAGTATTTT; CDR3aa: CSVEGNGLATQYF
v_gene: TRBV12-3/TRBV12-4; abundance: .; len: 13; d_gene: TRBD1; j_gene: TRBJ2-3; CDR3nt: TGTGCCAGCAGTCAGGGACAGGGTCATACGCAGTATTTT; CDR3aa: CASSQGQGHTQYF
v_gene: TRBV25-1; abundance: .; len: 14; d_gene: .; j_gene: TRBJ2-7; CDR3nt: TGTGCCAGCAGTGAAGGGGGAGGGGGCTACGAGCAGTACTTC; CDR3aa: CASSEGGGGYEQYF
v_gene: TRBV7-2; abundance: few; len: 15; d_gene: TRBD2; j_gene: TRBJ2-7; CDR3nt: TGTGCCAGCAGTCCACTAGCGGGATTATTTTCCGAGCAGTACTTC; CDR3aa: CASSPLAGLFSEQYF
v_gene: TRBV6-1; abundance: many; len: 15; d_gene: TRBD2; j_gene: TRBJ2-3; CDR3nt: TGTGCCAGCAGCATGGGGGGAGGGTACACAGATACGCAGTATTTT; CDR3aa: CASSMGGGYTDTQYF
v_gene: TRBV5-6; abundance: few; len: 14; d_gene: .; j_gene: TRBJ1-2; CDR3nt: TGTGCCAGCAGTCGGGACGGAGCTAACTATGGCTACACCTTC; CDR3aa: CASSRDGANYGYTF
v_gene: TRBV12-3/TRBV12-4; abundance: few; len: 18; d_gene: TRBD2; j_gene: TRBJ2-3; CDR3nt: TGTGCCAGCAGTTTGTTCGGGACTAGCGGGATTTACACAGATACGCAGTATTTT; CDR3aa: CASSLFGTSGIYTDTQYF
v_gene: TRBV12-3/TRBV12-4; abundance: few; len: 15; d_gene: .; j_gene: TRBJ2-3; CDR3nt: TGTGCCAGCACCCGGCGACTTTCTAGCACAGATACGCAGTATTTT; CDR3aa: CASTRRLSSTDTQYF
v_gene: TRBV5-6; abundance: few; len: 14; d_gene: .; j_gene: TRBJ2-3; CDR3nt: TGTGCCAGCAGCTTAATCCAAAGGGGAGATACGCAGTATTTT; CDR3aa: CASSLIQRGDTQYF
v_gene: TRBV5-1; abundance: .; len: 14; d_gene: TRBD2; j_gene: TRBJ2-7; CDR3nt: TGCGCCAGCGGCCCTAGCGGGATTACCTACGAGCAGTACTTC; CDR3aa: CASGPSGITYEQYF
v_gene: TRBV20-1; abundance: .; len: 16; d_gene: TRBD2; j_gene: TRBJ2-1; CDR3nt: TGCAGTGCCCCCCGGGGTAGCGGGAGATTGATGAATGAGCAGTTCTTC; CDR3aa: CSAPRGSGRLMNEQFF
v_gene: TRBV7-6; abundance: many; len: 15; d_gene: .; j_gene: TRBJ2-1; CDR3nt: TGTGCCAGCAGCTGGGAGGGGGGGGACTTGAGTGAGCAGTTCTTC; CDR3aa: CASSWEGGDLSEQFF
v_gene: TRBV9; abundance: few; len: 14; d_gene: TRBD2; j_gene: TRBJ2-7; CDR3nt: TGTGCCAGCAGCGGTAGCGGGAGTTACGACGAGCAGTACTTC; CDR3aa: CASSGSGSYDEQYF
v_gene: TRBV29-1; abundance: many; len: 13; d_gene: .; j_gene: TRBJ2-7; CDR3nt: TGCAGCGTTTTTACGGGGATCCATCACGAGCAGTACTTC; CDR3aa: CSVFTGIHHEQYF
v_gene: TRBV27; abundance: .; len: 15; d_gene: .; j_gene: TRBJ1-1; CDR3nt: TGTGCCAGCAGTTTAAGAGGACACACGAACACTGAAGCTTTCTTT; CDR3aa: CASSLRGHTNTEAFF
v_gene: TRBV6-2/TRBV6-3; abundance: .; len: 16; d_gene: TRBD1; j_gene: TRBJ2-1; CDR3nt: TGTGCCAGCAGTTACGCGGGTCAGGGGGTCCTCCATGAGCAGTTCTTC; CDR3aa: CASSYAGQGVLHEQFF
v_gene: TRBV29-1; abundance: .; len: 14; d_gene: TRBD1; j_gene: TRBJ1-5; CDR3nt: TGCAGCGTGGCCGGGACAGGGGGGACTCAGCCCCAGCATTTT; CDR3aa: CSVAGTGGTQPQHF
v_gene: TRBV28; abundance: few; len: 13; d_gene: .; j_gene: TRBJ2-7; CDR3nt: TGTGCCAGCAGTTTTGGGGTCCTCTACGAGCAGTACTTC; CDR3aa: CASSFGVLYEQYF
v_gene: TRBV7-8; abundance: few; len: 18; d_gene: .; j_gene: TRBJ2-3; CDR3nt: TGTGCCAGCAGCGTGATGAAGCGGGTCGAGACTAGCACAGATACGCAGTATTTT; CDR3aa: CASSVMKRVETSTDTQYF
v_gene: TRBV7-8; abundance: few; len: 15; d_gene: .; j_gene: TRBJ2-3; CDR3nt: TGTGCCAGCAGCTTACGGAGGGGAAGCACAGATACGCAGTATTTT; CDR3aa: CASSLRRGSTDTQYF
v_gene: TRBV20-1; abundance: many; len: 10; d_gene: .; j_gene: TRBJ1-2; CDR3nt: TGCAGTGCTAGAGGGCAGTCCTACACCTTC; CDR3aa: CSARGQSYTF
v_gene: TRBV12-3/TRBV12-4; abundance: many; len: 15; d_gene: TRBD2; j_gene: TRBJ2-3; CDR3nt: TGTGCCAGCATGCTAGCGGGAGGGTTCACAGATACGCAGTATTTT; CDR3aa: CASMLAGGFTDTQYF
v_gene: TRBV5-1; abundance: .; len: 16; d_gene: TRBD2; j_gene: TRBJ2-5; CDR3nt: TGCGCCAGCAGCTTCCAGGGACTAGCGGGAGTTGAGACCCAGTACTTC; CDR3aa: CASSFQGLAGVETQYF
v_gene: TRBV24-1; abundance: few; len: 15; d_gene: .; j_gene: TRBJ2-7; CDR3nt: TGTGCCACCAGTGATTCCAGATCTTATTCCTACGAGCAGTACTTC; CDR3aa: CATSDSRSYSYEQYF
v_gene: TRBV19; abundance: .; len: 16; d_gene: TRBD1; j_gene: TRBJ1-2; CDR3nt: TGTGCCAGTAGTATCCCTCGGGACAGGGTAGGCTATGGCTACACCTTC; CDR3aa: CASSIPRDRVGYGYTF
v_gene: TRBV29-1; abundance: many; len: 15; d_gene: TRBD2; j_gene: TRBJ2-2; CDR3nt: TGCAGCGGGTCGACTAGCGGGAGGGCCGTGGGGGAGCTGTTTTTT; CDR3aa: CSGSTSGRAVGELFF
v_gene: TRBV29-1; abundance: many; len: 11; d_gene: .; j_gene: TRBJ2-1; CDR3nt: TGCAGCGTTGAAAGGTACAATGAGCAGTTCTTC; CDR3aa: CSVERYNEQFF
v_gene: TRBV7-9; abundance: .; len: 16; d_gene: .; j_gene: TRBJ2-1; CDR3nt: TGTGCCAGCAGCTTAGAGGCAGGGGGGACCTACAATGAGCAGTTCTTC; CDR3aa: CASSLEAGGTYNEQFF
v_gene: TRBV25-1; abundance: many; len: 12; d_gene: .; j_gene: TRBJ2-5; CDR3nt: TGTGCCAGCTCGCAGGGGCTTGAGACCCAGTACTTC; CDR3aa: CASSQGLETQYF
v_gene: TRBV12-3/TRBV12-4; abundance: .; len: 13; d_gene: TRBD2; j_gene: TRBJ2-2; CDR3nt: TGTGCCAGCAGGACAGGTGTCGTAGCGGGACTGTTTTTT; CDR3aa: CASRTGVVAGLFF
v_gene: TRBV5-1; abundance: .; len: 20; d_gene: TRBD1; j_gene: TRBJ2-1; CDR3nt: TGCGCCAGCAGCCCGCGAAGTCCCGGGACAGGGGGGGGCTCCTACAATGAGCAGTTCTTC; CDR3aa: CASSPRSPGTGGGSYNEQFF
v_gene: TRBV7-9; abundance: .; len: 15; d_gene: .; j_gene: TRBJ2-1; CDR3nt: TGTGCCAGCAGCGCGACCCTCCGAGAAGGGGATGAGCAGTTCTTC; CDR3aa: CASSATLREGDEQFF
v_gene: TRBV10-2; abundance: few; len: 12; d_gene: .; j_gene: TRBJ2-2; CDR3nt: TGCGCCAGCAGCCCTGTCACCGGGGAGCTGTTTTTT; CDR3aa: CASSPVTGELFF
v_gene: TRBV11-1; abundance: .; len: 18; d_gene: .; j_gene: TRBJ1-1; CDR3nt: TGTGCCAGCAGCCAGGGCCCGCAGGGATCATCCCTGAACACTGAAGCTTTCTTT; CDR3aa: CASSQGPQGSSLNTEAFF
v_gene: TRBV27; abundance: .; len: 13; d_gene: .; j_gene: TRBJ2-3; CDR3nt: TGTGCCAGCACTCCGCGGGGCCAGGATACGCAGTATTTT; CDR3aa: CASTPRGQDTQYF